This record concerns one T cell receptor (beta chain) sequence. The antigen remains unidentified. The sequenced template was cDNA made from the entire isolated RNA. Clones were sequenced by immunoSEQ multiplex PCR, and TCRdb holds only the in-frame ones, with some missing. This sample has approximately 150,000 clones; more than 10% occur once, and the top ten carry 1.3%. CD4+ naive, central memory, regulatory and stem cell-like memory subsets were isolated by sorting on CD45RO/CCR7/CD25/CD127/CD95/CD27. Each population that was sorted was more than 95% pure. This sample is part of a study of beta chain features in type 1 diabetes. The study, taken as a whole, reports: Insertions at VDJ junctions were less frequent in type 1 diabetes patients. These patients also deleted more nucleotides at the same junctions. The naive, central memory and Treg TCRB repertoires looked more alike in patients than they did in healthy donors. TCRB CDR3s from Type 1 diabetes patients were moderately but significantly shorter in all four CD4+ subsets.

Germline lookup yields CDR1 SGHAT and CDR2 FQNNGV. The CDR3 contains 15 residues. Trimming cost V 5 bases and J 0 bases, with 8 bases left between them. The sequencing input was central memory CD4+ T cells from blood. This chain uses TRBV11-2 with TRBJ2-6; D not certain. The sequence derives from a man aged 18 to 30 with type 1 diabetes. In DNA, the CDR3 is TGTGCCAGCAGCCCCCAGTCCTCTGGGGCCAACGTCCTGACTTTC. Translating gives CASSPQSSGANVLTF.